Included here is one T cell receptor (beta chain) sequence, with context. Its antigen is undetermined. This CDR3 is built from 14 residues. Germline V gene data show CDR1 as SEHNR and CDR2 as FQNEAQ (reference sequence). V was cut by 1 base and J by 6 bases, with 10 bases left in between. The entry originates in a study of cytomegalovirus exposure and HLA in healthy donors. Study conclusions and caveats: Later on, an analysis tied 15,000 to 20,000 TCR beta sequences to HLA alleles at 0.05 false discovery rate.

The PCR ran on 60 Vbeta and 13 Jbeta primers. Profiling relied on immunoSEQ multiplex PCR, and the TCRdb table lists in-frame clones only, not all of them. The data contain about 190,000 clones, about 85% of them singletons. This receptor was taken from a woman in her forties or fifties in good health and CMV-seronegative. The chain recombines TRBV7-9 with TRBJ1-5, with D possibly being TRBD1 (6 bases). Sequenced material: PBMCs. CDR3 loop: CASSLDRVPQPQHF. CDR3 nucleotide sequence: TGTGCCAGCAGCTTAGACAGGGTACCTCAGCCCCAGCATTTT.